This T cell receptor beta chain is drawn from a study of OX40 agonist ivuxolimab in advanced cancers. This CDR3 is 13 amino acids long. Germline trimming cut 6 bases from V and 9 bases from J; bases unmatched to any gene: 5. The germline V gene has CDR1 MNHEY and CDR2 SMNVEV (reference sequence). Libraries were prepared by immunoSEQ multiplex PCR; TCRdb keeps only in-frame clonotypes and omits some of them. The repertoire holds 120,000 or so clones, with roughly 93% as singletons. This receptor was taken from an adult with an advanced solid tumor such as melanoma, head and neck, liver or kidney cancer. Sequenced material: CD4+ or CD8+ T cells sorted from blood, taken in a trial of the OX40 agonist ivuxolimab. The chain employs TRBV27 and TRBJ2-1; 10 positions agree with TRBD1. Written as DNA, the CDR3 is TGTGCCAGCAGCCGGGACAGGGGAAGTGAGCAGTTCTTC. Protein: CASSRDRGSEQFF.